Presented here are 2 T cell receptor beta chains from one specimen sequenced in a study of blood T cells in healthy people across ages. The authors ran a second PCR of about 7 to 12 cycles using a sample-barcoded 5' primer and a J-beta primer mix. TCRdb called the 5' RACE reads again in MiXCR, with one record for every CDR3 protein. The table lists about 720,000 distinct CDR3 sequences, 20% to 30% of them singletons. The same sample was also studied in work on T cells of mothers and their children.

Sequencing used blood. Source of these receptors: a boy between 10 and 17 years old in good health.

The V and J genes are TRBV20-1 and TRBJ2-7; TRBD2 matches 7 bases. The germline gives CDR1 DFQATT, CDR2 SNEGSKA (reference sequence). CDR3 length: 15 amino acids. With V trimmed by 1 base and J by 2 bases, 8 bases remained unmatched. The CDR3 nucleotides are TGCAGTGCTAGAGCTCCCCAGCGGGGCACCTACGAGCAGTACTTC. Translating it yields CSARAPQRGTYEQYF.

This clonotype has only a few counts. V gene TRBV5-1 combines with J gene TRBJ1-2; tentative D call: TRBD1 (5 bases). CDR1 is SGHRS, CDR2 YFSETQ, per germline. CDR3 size: 14 residues. V lost 2 bases, J lost 5 bases, and 13 bases lay in between. CDR3 protein: CASSLQQGIYGYTF. The DNA of the CDR3 is TGCGCCAGCAGCTTACAGCAGGGAATTTATGGCTACACCTTC.